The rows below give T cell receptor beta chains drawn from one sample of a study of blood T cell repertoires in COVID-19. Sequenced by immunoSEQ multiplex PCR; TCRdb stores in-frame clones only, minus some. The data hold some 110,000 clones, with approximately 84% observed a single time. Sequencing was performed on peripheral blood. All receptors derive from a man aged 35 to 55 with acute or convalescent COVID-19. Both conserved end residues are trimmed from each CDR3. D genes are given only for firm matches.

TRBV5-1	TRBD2	ASSLSGGVYNEQF
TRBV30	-	AWSVPNGEKLF
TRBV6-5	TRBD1	ASGDRWYEQY
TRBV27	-	ASSPYGSSYEQY
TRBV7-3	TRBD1	ASSFDRGGYNEQF
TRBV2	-	ASSEGGNEQF
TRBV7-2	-	ASSSGGAGKETQY
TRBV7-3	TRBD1	ASSEYPGQGYGYT
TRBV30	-	AWSGGEGSYYEQY
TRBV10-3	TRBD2	AISGVSGGPDTQY
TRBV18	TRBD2	ASSPPQTSGRGNEQF
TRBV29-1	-	SDKNIQY
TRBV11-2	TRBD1	ASSPGQGFATNEKLF
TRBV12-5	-	ASGLGRGNTEAF
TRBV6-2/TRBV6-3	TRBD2	ASSYERQGRTSGVDTQY
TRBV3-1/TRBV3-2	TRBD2	ASSAVGITGTSGRGNEQF
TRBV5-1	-	ASSSGMNTEAF
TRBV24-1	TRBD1	ATSDFGQGTDTQY
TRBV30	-	AWSSFGVTGELF
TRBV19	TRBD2	ASSISGGTTDTQY
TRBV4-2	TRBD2	ASSQDPVAGGPDTQY
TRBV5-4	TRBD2	ASSFGLAGGAPSDTQY
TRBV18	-	ASSPQGIEETQY
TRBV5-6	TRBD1	ASSATGTGIQPQH
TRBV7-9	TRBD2	ASSLILAGLQETQY
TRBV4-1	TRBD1	ASSPGTGGFYGYT
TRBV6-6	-	ASSPGGLYGYT